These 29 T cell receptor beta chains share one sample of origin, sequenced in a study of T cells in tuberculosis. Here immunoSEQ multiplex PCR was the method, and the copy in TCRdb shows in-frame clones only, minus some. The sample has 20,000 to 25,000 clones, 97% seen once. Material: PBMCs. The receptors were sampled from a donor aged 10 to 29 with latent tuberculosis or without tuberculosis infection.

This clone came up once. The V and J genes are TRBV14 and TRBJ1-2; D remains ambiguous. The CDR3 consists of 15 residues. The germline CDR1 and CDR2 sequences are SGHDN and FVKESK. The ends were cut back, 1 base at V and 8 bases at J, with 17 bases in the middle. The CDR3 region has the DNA TGTGCCAGCAGCCAAGTTTTCAGAGGCTATGAGGGCTACACCTTC. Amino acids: CASSQVFRGYEGYTF.

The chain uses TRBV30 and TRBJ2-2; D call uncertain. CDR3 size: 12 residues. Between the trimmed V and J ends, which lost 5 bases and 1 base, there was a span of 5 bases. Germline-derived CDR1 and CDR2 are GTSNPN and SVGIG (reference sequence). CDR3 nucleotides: TGTGCCTGGGTTATGAACACCGGGGAGCTGTTTTTT. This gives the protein CAWVMNTGELFF.

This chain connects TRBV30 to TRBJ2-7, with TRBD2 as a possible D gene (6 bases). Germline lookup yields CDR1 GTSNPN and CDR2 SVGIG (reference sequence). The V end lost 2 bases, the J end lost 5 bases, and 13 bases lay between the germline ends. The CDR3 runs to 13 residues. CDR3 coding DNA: TGTGCCTGGAGTACGGGACTGAGTGACGAGCAGTACTTC. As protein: CAWSTGLSDEQYF.

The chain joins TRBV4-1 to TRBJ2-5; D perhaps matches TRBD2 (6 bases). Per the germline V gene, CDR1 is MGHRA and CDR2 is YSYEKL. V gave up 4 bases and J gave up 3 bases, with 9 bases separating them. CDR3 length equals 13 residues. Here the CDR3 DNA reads TGCGCCAGCAGCCCACTAGCAGAAGAGACCCAGTACTTC. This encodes CASSPLAEETQYF.

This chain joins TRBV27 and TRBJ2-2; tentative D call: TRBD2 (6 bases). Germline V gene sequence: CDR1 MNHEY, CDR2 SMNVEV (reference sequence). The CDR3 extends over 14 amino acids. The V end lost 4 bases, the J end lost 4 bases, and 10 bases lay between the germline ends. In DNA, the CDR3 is TGTGCCAGCAGTTGGGGAGGCGGCACCGGGGAGCTGTTTTTT. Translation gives CASSWGGGTGELFF.

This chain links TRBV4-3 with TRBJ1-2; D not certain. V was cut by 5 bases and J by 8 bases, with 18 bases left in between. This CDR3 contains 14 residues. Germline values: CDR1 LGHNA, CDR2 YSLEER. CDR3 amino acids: CASSLKSGSGGYTF. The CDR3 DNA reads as TGCGCCAGCAGCTTGAAATCGGGAAGTGGGGGCTACACCTTC.

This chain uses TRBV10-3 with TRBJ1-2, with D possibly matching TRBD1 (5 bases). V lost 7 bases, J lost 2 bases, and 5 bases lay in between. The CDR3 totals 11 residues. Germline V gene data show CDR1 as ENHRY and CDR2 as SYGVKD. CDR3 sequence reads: CAIKGNYGYTF. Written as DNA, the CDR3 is TGTGCCATCAAGGGGAACTATGGCTACACCTTC.

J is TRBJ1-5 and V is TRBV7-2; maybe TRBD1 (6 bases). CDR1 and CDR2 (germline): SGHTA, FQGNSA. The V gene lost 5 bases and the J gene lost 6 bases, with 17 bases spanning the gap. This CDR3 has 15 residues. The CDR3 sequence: CASSRSRDISQPQHF. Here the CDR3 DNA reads TGTGCCAGCAGCCGAAGCCGGGACATCAGTCAGCCCCAGCATTTT.

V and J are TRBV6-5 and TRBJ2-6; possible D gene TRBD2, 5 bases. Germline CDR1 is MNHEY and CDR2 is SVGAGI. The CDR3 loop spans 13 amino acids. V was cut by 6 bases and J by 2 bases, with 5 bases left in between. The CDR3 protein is CASSGAGANVLTF. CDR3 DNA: TGTGCCAGCAGCGGGGCTGGGGCCAACGTCCTGACTTTC.

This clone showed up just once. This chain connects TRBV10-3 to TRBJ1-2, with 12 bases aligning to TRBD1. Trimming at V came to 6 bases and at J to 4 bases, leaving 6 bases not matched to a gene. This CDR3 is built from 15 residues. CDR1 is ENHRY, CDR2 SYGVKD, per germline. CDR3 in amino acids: CAIRGDRGLVYGYTF. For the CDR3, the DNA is TGTGCCATCAGAGGGGACAGGGGGCTGGTCTATGGCTACACCTTC.

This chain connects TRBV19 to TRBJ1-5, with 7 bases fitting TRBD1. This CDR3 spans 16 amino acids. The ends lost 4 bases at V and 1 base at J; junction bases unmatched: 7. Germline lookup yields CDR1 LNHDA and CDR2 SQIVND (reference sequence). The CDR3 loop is CASSTPRGTSNQPQHF. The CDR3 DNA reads TGTGCCAGTAGTACCCCCAGGGGGACGAGCAATCAGCCCCAGCATTTT.

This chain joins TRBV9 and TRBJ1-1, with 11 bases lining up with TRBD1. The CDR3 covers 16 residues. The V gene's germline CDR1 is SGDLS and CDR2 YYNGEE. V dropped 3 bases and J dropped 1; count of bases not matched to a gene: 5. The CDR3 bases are TGTGCCAGCAGCGCCGGGACAGGGGGGACGAACACTGAAGCTTTCTTT. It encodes CASSAGTGGTNTEAFF.

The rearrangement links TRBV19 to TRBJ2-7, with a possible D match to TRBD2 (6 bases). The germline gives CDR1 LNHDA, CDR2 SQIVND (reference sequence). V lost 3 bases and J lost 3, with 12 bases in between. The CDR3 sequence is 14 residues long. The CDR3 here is CASSMRGGFYEQYF. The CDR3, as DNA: TGTGCCAGTAGTATGCGGGGCGGATTCTACGAGCAGTACTTC. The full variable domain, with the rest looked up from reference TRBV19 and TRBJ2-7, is DGGITQSPKYLFRKEGQNVTLSCEQNLNHDAMYWYRQDPGQGLRLIYYSQIVNDFQKGDIAEGYSVSREKKESFPLTVTSAQKNPTAFYLCASSMRGGFYEQYFGPGTRLTVT.

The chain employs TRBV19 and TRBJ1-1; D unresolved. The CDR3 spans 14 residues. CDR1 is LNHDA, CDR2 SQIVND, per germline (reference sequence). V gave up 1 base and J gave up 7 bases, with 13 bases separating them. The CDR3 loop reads CASSIGAGGVEAFF. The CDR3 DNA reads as TGTGCCAGTAGTATAGGGGCAGGCGGGGTTGAAGCTTTCTTT.

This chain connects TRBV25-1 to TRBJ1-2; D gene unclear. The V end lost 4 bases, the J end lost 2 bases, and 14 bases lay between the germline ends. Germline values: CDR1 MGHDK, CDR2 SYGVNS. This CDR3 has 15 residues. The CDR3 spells CASSGRTGINYGYTF. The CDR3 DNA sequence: TGTGCCAGCAGTGGGAGGACGGGGATCAACTATGGCTACACCTTC.

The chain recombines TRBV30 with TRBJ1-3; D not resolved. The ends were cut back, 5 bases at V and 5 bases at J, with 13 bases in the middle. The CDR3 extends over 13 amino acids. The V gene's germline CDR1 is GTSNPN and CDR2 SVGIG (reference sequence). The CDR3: CAWYGGPRNTIYF. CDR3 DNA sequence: TGTGCCTGGTACGGAGGGCCCCGAAACACCATATATTTT.

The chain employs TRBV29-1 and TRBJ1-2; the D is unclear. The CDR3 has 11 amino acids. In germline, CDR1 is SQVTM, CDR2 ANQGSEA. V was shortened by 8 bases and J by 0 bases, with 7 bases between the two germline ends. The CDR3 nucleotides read TGCAGCTCCGGTTCTAACTATGGCTACACCTTC. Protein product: CSSGSNYGYTF.

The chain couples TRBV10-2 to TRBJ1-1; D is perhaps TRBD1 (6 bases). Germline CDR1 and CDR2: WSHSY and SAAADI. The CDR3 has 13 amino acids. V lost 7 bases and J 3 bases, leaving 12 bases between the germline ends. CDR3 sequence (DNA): TGCGCCAGCAATCAGGGGCCCCACACTGAAGCTTTCTTT. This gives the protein CASNQGPHTEAFF.

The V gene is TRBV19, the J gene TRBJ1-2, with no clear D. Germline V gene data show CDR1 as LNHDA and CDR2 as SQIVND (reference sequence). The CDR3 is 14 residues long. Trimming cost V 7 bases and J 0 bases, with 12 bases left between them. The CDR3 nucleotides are TGTGCCAGTACCACTATTGGGTCTAACTATGGCTACACCTTC. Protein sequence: CASTTIGSNYGYTF.

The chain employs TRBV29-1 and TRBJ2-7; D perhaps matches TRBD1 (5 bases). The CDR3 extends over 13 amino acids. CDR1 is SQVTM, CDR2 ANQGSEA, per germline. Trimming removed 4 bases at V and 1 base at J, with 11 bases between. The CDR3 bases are TGCAGCGTTGCGGGCAGGGCATCCTACGAGCAGTACTTC. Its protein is CSVAGRASYEQYF.

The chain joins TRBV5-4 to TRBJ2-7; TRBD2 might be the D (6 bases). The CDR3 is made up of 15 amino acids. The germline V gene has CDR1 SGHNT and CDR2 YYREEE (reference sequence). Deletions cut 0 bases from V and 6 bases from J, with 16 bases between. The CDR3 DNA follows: TGTGCCAGCAGCTTGGAGGCTAGCGCGTTCGGCGAGCAGTACTTC. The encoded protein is CASSLEASAFGEQYF.

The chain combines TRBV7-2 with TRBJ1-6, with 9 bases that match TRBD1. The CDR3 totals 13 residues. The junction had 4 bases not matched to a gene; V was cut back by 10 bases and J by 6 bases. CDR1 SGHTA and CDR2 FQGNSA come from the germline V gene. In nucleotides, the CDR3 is TGTGCCATACAGGGGGCTGGTAATTCACCCCTCCACTTT. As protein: CAIQGAGNSPLHF.

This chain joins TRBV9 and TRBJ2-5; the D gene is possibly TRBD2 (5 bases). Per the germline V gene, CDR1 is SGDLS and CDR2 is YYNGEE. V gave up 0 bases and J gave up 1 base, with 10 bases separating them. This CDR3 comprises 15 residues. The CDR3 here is CASSVDPGSQETQYF. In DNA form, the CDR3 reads TGTGCCAGCAGCGTAGACCCGGGGTCCCAAGAGACCCAGTACTTC.

In DNA, the CDR3 is TGTGCCAGCAGTACGGACACAATTTCACCCCTCCACTTT. Amino acid sequence: CASSTDTISPLHF. The J gene is TRBJ1-6, the V gene TRBV27, with a weak D call TRBD1 (5 bases). The germline V gene encodes CDR1 MNHEY and CDR2 SMNVEV (reference sequence). V was pared by 5 bases and J by 9 bases, with 11 bases between. CDR3 length: 13 amino acids.

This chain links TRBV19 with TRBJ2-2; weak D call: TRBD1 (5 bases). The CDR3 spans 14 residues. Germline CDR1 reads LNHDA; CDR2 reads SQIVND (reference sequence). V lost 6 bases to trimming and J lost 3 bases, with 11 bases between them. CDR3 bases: TGTGCCAGTAGGACAGTGTGGGACACCGGGGAGCTGTTTTTT. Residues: CASRTVWDTGELFF.

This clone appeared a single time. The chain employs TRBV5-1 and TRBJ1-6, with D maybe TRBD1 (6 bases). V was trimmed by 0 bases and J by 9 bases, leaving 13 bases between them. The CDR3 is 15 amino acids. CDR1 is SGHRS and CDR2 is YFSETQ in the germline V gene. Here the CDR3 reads CASSLEGGDGSPLHF. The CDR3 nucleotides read TGCGCCAGCAGCTTGGAAGGGGGAGACGGTTCACCCCTCCACTTT.

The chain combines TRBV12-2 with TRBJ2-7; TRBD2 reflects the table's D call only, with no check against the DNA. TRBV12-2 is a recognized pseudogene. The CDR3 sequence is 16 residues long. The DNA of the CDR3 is TGTGCAAGTCGCTTAGCTTGCCTGGGACTAGAGTACGAGCAGTACTTC. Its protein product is CASRLACLGLEYEQYF.

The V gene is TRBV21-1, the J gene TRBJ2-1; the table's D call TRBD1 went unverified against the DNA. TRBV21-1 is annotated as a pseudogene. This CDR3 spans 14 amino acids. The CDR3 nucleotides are TGTGCCAGCAGCAGCCGACAGGGTCCACATGAGCAGTTCTTC. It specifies CASSSRQGPHEQFF.

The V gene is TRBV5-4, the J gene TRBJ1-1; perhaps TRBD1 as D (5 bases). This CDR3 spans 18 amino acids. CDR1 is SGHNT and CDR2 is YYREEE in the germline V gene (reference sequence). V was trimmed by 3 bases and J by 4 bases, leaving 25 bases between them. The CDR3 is CASSSDGWVIGGSTEAFF. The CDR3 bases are TGTGCCAGCAGCTCGGATGGGTGGGTCATCGGGGGGAGCACTGAAGCTTTCTTT.